This T cell receptor (beta chain) was profiled in a study of blood T cells in healthy people across ages. CDR1 DFQATT and CDR2 SNEGSKA come from the germline V gene (reference sequence). The CDR3 sequence is 14 residues long. V shed 3 bases and J shed 0 bases, with 10 bases lying between them. A sample-barcoded 5' primer and a J-beta primer mix were used in a second PCR of roughly 7 to 12 cycles. TCRdb independently ran MiXCR on the 5' RACE reads; one entry per CDR3 protein. Among about 1.8 million distinct CDR3 sequences listed, less than 50% were seen once. The V gene is TRBV20-1, the J gene TRBJ2-3, with D unresolved. The sample was blood. The receptor was derived from a woman in her thirties or forties in good health. CDR3 loop: CSASPTVSTDTQYF. DNA for the CDR3: TGCAGTGCTAGCCCTACAGTTAGCACAGATACGCAGTATTTT.